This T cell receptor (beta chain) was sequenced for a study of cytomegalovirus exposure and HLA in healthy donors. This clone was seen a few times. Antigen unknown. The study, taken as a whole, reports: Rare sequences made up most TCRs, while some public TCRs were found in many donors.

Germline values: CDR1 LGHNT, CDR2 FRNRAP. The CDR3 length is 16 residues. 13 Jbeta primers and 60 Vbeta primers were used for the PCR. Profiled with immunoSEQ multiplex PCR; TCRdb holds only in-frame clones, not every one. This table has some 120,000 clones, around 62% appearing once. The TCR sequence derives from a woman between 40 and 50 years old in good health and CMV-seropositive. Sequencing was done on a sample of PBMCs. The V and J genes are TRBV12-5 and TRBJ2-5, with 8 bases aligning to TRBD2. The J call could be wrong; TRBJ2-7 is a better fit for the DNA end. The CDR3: CASGLRTSGYSYEQYF. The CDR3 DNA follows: TGTGCTAGTGGTTTACGAACTAGCGGTTACTCCTACGAGCAGTACTTC.